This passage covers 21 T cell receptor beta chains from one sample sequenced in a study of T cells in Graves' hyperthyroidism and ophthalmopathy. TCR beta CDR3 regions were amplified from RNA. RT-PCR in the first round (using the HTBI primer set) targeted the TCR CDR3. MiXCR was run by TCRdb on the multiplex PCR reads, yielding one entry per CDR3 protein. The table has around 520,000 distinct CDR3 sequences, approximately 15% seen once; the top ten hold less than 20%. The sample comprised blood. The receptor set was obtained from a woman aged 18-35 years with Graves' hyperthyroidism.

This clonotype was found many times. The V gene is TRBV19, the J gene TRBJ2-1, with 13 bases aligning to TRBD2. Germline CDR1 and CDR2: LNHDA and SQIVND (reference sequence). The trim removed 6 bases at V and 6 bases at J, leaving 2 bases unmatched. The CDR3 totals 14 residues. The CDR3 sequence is CASSRLAGGNEQFF. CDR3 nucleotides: TGTGCCAGTAGCCGACTAGCGGGAGGCAATGAGCAGTTCTTC.

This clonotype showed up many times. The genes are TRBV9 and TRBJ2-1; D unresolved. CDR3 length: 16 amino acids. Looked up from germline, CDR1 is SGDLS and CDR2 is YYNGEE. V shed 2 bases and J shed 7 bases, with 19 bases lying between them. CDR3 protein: CASSVVSDDARNEQFF. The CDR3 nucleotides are TGTGCCAGCAGCGTTGTGTCGGACGACGCGAGGAATGAGCAGTTCTTC.

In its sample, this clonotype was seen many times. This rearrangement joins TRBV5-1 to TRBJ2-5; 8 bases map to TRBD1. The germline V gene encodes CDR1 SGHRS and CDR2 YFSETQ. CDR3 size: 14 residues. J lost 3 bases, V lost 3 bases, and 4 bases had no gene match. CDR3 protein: CASSSRTGKETQYF. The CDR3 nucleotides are TGCGCCAGCAGCTCGCGGACAGGGAAAGAGACCCAGTACTTC.

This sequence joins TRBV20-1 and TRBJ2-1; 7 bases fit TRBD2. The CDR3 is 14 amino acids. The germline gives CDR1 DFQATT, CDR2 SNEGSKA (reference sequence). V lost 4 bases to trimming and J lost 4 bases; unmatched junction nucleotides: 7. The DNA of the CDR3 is TGCAGTGCTACCGAGCGGGGAAAATACAATGAGCAGTTCTTC. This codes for CSATERGKYNEQFF.

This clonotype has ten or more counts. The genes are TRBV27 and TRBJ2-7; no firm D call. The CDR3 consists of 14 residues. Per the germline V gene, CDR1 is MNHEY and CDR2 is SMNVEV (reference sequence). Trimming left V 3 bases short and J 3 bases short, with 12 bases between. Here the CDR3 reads CASSFQAPYYEQYV. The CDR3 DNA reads TGTGCCAGCAGTTTCCAGGCCCCTTACTACGAGCAGTACGTC.

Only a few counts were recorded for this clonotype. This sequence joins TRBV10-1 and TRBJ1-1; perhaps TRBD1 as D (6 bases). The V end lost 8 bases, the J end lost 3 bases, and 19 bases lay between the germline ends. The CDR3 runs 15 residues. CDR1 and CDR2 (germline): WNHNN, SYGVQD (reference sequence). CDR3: CASPNRAEYDTEAFF. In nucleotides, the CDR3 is TGCGCCAGCCCCAACAGGGCGGAATATGACACTGAAGCTTTCTTT.

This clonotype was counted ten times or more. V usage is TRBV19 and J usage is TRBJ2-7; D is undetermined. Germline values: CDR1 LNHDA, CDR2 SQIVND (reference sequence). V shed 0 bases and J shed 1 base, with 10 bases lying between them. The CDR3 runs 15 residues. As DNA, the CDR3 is TGTGCCAGTAGTATAGATCGAGGTCGATCCTACGAGCAGTACTTC. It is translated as CASSIDRGRSYEQYF.

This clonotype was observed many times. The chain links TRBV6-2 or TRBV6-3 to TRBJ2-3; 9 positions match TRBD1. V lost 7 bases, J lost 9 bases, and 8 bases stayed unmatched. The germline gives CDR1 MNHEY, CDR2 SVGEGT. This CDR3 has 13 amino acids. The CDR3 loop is CASKVLQGATQYF. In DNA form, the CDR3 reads TGTGCCAGCAAGGTCTTACAGGGGGCAACGCAGTATTTT.

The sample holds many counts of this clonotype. The CDR3, as DNA: TGTGCCAGTAAAAATGAAAAACTGTTTTTT. It translates to CASKNEKLFF. The chain joins TRBV19 to TRBJ1-4; D is uncertain. Trimming removed 7 bases at V and 5 bases at J, with 2 bases between. The CDR3 totals 10 residues. The germline V gene encodes CDR1 LNHDA and CDR2 SQIVND (reference sequence).

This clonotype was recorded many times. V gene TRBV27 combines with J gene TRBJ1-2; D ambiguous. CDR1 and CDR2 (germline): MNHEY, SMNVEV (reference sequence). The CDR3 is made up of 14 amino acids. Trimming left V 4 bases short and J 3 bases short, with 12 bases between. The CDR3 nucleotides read TGTGCCAGCAGTTACTCCGACAAGTACTATGGCTACACCTTC. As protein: CASSYSDKYYGYTF.

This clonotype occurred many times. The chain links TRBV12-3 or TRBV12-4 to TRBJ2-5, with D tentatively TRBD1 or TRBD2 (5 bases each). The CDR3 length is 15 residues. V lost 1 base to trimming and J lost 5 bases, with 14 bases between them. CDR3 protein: CASSLVSGSIETQYF. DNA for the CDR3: TGTGCCAGCAGTTTAGTATCAGGGAGTATCGAGACCCAGTACTTC.

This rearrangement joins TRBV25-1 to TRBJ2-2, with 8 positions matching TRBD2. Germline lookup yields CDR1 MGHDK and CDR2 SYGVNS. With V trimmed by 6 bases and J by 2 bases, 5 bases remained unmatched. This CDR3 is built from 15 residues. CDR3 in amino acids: CASRLSGENTGELFF. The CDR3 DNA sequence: TGTGCCAGCAGACTTAGCGGGGAAAACACCGGGGAGCTGTTTTTT.

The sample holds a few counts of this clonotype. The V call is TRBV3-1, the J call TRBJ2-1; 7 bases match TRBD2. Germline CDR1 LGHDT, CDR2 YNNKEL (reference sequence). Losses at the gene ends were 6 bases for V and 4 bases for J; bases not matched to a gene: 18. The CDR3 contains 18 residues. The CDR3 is CASSPKLTTSEKYNEQFF. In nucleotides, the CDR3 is TGTGCCAGCAGTCCCAAACTAACTACTAGCGAAAAGTACAATGAGCAGTTCTTC.

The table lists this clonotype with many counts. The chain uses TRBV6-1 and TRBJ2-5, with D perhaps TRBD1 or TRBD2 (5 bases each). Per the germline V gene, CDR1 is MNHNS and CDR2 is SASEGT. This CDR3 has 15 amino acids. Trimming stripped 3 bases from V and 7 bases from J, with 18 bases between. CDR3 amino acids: CASSEGDVRDGTQYF. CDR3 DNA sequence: TGTGCCAGCAGTGAGGGGGATGTAAGGGACGGGACCCAGTACTTC.

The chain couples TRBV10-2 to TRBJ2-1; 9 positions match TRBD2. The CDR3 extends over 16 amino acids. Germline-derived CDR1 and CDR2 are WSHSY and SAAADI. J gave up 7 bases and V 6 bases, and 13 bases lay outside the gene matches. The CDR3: CASRKGGREGQNEQFF. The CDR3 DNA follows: TGCGCCAGCAGGAAGGGGGGGCGGGAGGGTCAGAATGAGCAGTTCTTC.

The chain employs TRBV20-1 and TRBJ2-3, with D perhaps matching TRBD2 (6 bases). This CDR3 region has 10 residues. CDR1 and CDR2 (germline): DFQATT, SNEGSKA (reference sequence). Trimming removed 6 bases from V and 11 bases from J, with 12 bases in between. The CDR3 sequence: CSAAGLEQYF. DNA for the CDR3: TGCAGTGCCGCGGGACTTGAGCAGTATTTT.

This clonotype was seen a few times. The CDR3 reads CASSVSRGGRGTGELFF. DNA of the CDR3: TGTGCCAGCAGCGTCTCTAGAGGCGGGAGGGGCACCGGGGAGCTGTTTTTT. This chain links TRBV4-2 with TRBJ2-2; 9 bases fit TRBD2. Per the germline V gene, CDR1 is LGHNA and CDR2 is YNFKEQ. This CDR3 contains 17 residues. The V and J ends lost 5 bases and 4 bases, in that order; junction bases with no gene match: 11.

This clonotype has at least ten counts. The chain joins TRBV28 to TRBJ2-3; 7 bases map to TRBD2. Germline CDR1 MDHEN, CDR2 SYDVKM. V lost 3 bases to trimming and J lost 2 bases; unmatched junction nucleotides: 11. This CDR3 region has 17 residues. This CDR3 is CASSLGAGMGDTDTQYF. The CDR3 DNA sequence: TGTGCCAGCAGTTTGGGAGCGGGGATGGGAGACACAGATACGCAGTATTTT.

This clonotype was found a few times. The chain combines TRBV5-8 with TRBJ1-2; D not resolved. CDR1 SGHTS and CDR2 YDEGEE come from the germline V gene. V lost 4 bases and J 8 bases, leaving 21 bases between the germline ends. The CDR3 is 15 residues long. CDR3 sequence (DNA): TGTGCCAGCAGCCCCACCTCCGTCCGGGCCGGCGGCTACACCTTC. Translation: CASSPTSVRAGGYTF.

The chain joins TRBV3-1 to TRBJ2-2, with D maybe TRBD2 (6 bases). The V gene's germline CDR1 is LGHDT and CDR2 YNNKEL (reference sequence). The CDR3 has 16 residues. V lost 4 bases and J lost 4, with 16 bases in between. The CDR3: CASSRRGVGSTGELFF. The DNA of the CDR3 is TGTGCCAGCAGCCGGCGGGGAGTGGGCAGCACCGGGGAGCTGTTTTTT.

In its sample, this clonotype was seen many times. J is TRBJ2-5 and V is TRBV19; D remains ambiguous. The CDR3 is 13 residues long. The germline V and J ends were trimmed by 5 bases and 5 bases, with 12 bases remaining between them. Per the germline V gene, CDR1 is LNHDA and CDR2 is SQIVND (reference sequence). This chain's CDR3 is CASSPVLGETQYF. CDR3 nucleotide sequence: TGTGCCAGTAGTCCGGTCTTGGGGGAGACCCAGTACTTC.